This T cell receptor beta chain came from a study of CD8 T cells in Susac syndrome. RNA, at about 0.45 to 1 ug, was reverse transcribed with random hexamers. TCRdb recomputed calls from the immunoSEQ multiplex PCR reads with MiXCR, one row per CDR3 protein. The repertoire holds 100,000 to 150,000 distinct CDR3 sequences, with 90% to 95% as singletons. Per the germline V gene, CDR1 is SGHNT and CDR2 is YYREEE (reference sequence). The junction had 3 bases not matched to a gene; V was cut back by 4 bases and J by 2 bases. This CDR3 has 14 amino acids. This chain joins TRBV5-4 and TRBJ1-2; 9 nucleotides match TRBD1. The sample taken for sequencing was CD8+ T cells from PBMCs. This TCR came from a human donor with Susac syndrome. This CDR3 reads CASSKGQGNYGYTF. In DNA, the CDR3 is TGTGCCAGCAGCAAGGGACAGGGCAACTATGGCTACACCTTC.